The clone carrying this T cell receptor (beta chain) was counted ten times or more. What it binds is not known. The entry originates in a study of Graves' ophthalmopathy and Graves' hyperthyroidism. This CDR3 region has 14 residues. Looked up from germline, CDR1 is MRHNA and CDR2 is SNTAGT. The J segment lost 4 bases and the V segment lost 6 bases, leaving 8 bases of the junction unmatched. The authors amplified TCR beta CDR3 regions from RNA transcripts. RT-PCR was first run with HTBI primers, then multiplex PCR in a second round. One entry per CDR3 protein results from TCRdb running MiXCR on the multiplex PCR reads. This table has about 500,000 distinct CDR3 sequences, under 40% appearing once. Overall study findings and caveats: Most thyroid clonotypes with frequency above 0.001 were detected in blood too.

The chain uses TRBV6-4 and TRBJ2-7; 8 bases fit TRBD1. The receptor comes from an adult man with Graves' hyperthyroidism. Sequenced input: peripheral blood or thyroid tissue (not recorded which). CDR3 DNA sequence: TGTGCCAGCAGCGCGGACAGGGTAACTTACGAGCAGTACTTC. It codes for CASSADRVTYEQYF.